One and the same sample provided the 3 T cell receptor beta chains below, sequenced in a study of shared clonotypes between healthy human individuals. Sequenced by immunoSEQ multiplex PCR; TCRdb stores in-frame clones only, minus some. The sample has around 2,000,000 clones, roughly 91% seen once; the top ten hold 1.5% to 2%. Naivety among CD8 cells was defined by CD45RO negativity and positive CCR7 selection, thereby excluding terminally differentiated effector memory CD45RA+ cells. The sample taken for sequencing was naive CD8+ T cells from PBMCs. The origin of the receptors is a man in his late teens or twenties in good health. Some clones in this sample may be carry-over from other donors' samples.

The V and J genes are TRBV28 and TRBJ1-4; D call uncertain. Deletions cut 6 bases from V and 4 bases from J, with 15 bases between. The length of the CDR3 is 15 residues. CDR1 and CDR2 from the germline V gene are MDHEN and SYDVKM. The CDR3 loop reads CASRFLTGYNEKLFF. The CDR3 bases are TGTGCCAGCAGATTCCTCACCGGATATAATGAAAAACTGTTTTTT.

This chain uses TRBV19 with TRBJ2-7; D could derive from TRBD1 or TRBD2 (5 bases each). With 7 bases removed from V and 3 bases from J, the gap between germline ends came to 16 bases. Germline V CDR1 and CDR2: LNHDA, SQIVND (reference sequence). The CDR3 length is 14 residues. CDR3 sequence reads: CASTGVGPNYEQYF. The CDR3 nucleotides are TGTGCCAGTACCGGGGTGGGGCCCAACTACGAGCAGTACTTC.

The chain carries TRBV7-2 and TRBJ1-3; D not resolved. Germline V gives CDR1 SGHTA, CDR2 FQGNSA. The CDR3 runs 18 residues. Between the trimmed V and J ends, which lost 1 base and 0 bases, there was a span of 16 bases. CDR3 bases: TGTGCCAGCAGCTTAGAGACCAGATCAATACACTCTGGAAACACCATATATTTT. Its translation is CASSLETRSIHSGNTIYF.